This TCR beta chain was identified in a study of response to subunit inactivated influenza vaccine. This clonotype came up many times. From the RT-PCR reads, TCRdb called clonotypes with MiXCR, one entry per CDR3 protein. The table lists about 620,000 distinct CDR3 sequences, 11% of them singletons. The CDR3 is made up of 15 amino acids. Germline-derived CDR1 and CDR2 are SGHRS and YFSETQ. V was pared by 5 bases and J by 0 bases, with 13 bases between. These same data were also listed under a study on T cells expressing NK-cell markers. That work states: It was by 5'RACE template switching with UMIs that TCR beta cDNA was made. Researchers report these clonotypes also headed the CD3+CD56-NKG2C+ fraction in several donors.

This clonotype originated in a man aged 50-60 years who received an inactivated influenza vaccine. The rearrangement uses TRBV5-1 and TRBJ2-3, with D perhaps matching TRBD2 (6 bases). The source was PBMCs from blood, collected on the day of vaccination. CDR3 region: CASRYGTHSTDTQYF. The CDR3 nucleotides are TGCGCCAGCAGGTACGGGACTCATAGCACAGATACGCAGTATTTT.